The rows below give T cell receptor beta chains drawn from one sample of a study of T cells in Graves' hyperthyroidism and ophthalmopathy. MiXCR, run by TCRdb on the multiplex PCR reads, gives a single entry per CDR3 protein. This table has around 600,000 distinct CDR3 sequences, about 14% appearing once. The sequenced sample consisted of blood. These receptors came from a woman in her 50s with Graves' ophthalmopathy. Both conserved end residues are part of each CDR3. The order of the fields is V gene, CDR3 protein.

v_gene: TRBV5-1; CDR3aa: CASSSWERGSPLHF
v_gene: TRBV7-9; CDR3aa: CASSRWLRDQETQYF
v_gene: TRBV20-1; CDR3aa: CSASPGTAFSNQPQHF
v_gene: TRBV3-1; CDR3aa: CASSQYYGQETQYF
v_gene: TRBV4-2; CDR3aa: CASSPETPGTLNTEAFF
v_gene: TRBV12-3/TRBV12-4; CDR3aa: CASRRQGAGYGYTF
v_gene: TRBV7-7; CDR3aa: CASSPNSGRTEETQYF
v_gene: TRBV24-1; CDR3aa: CATSDFGTSGSGGETQYF
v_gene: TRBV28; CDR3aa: CASSLVKRDSRNTDTQYF
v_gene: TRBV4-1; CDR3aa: CASSLGGTSSYEQYF
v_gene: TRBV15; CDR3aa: CATSTTSGTDTQYF
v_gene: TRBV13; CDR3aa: CASSQRRSSHNEQFF
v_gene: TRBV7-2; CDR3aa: CASSLMAVRQGGEKLFF
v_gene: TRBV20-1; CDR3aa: CSARYWTSGRFGQETQYF
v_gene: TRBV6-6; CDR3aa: CASSYDGVGATEAFF
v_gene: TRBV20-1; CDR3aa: CSARREGDSTDTQYF
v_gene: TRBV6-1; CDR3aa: CASSERLGGASGYTF
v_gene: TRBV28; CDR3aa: CASSLVTSGSRETQYF
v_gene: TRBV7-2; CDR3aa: CASSRKTTGELFF
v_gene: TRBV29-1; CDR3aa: CSVDRVQETQYF
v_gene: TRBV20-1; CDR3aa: CSADRLAGAQAYNEQFF
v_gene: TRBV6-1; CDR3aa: CASSAAVYGYTF
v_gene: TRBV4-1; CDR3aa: CASSQRIGSQETQYF
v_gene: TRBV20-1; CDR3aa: CSARRMRGYEQYF
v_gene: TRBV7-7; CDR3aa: CASSQTTNTGELFF
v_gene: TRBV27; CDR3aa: CASSFRGTTGELFF